A selection of T cell receptor beta chains follows, all from one sample in a study of blood T cells in healthy people across ages. In TCRdb, the 5' RACE reads were re-called with MiXCR into one record per CDR3 protein. The sample yields 1.5 million to 2 million distinct CDR3 sequences, around half seen once. Material for sequencing was blood. The receptors originated from a middle-aged woman in good health. Each CDR3 is given with its conserved first and last residue. A D gene is named only where the DNA matches it firmly. Size tells how often a clone was seen (once, few, many) or the class of an expanded clone, and some rows leave it out.

abundance	v_gene	j_gene	d_gene	CDR3nt	CDR3aa
few	TRBV4-3	TRBJ2-3	TRBD1	TGCGCCAGCAGCCAGACCGCAGGGGGCGGAACAGATACGCAGTATTTT	CASSQTAGGGTDTQYF
once	TRBV13	TRBJ2-3	TRBD1	TGTGCCAGCAGTAGCCAGGGGGCCACACATACGCAGTATTTT	CASSSQGATHTQYF
-	TRBV12-3/TRBV12-4	TRBJ1-2	-	TGTGCCAGCAGTGACCAGGGAGGGGGCTATGGCTACACCTTC	CASSDQGGGYGYTF
few	TRBV12-3/TRBV12-4	TRBJ2-4	-	TGTGCCAGCAGTTTAGCCCTTGGAGGGGCTACCAAAAACATTCAGTACTTC	CASSLALGGATKNIQYF
few	TRBV4-1	TRBJ2-2	TRBD2	TGCGCCAGCAGCCAAATGACTAGCGGGGTTAACACCGGGGAGCTGTTTTTT	CASSQMTSGVNTGELFF
few	TRBV11-1	TRBJ2-3	-	TGTGCCAGCAGGGGAACGTCCCTCAGCACAGATACGCAGTATTTT	CASRGTSLSTDTQYF
-	TRBV12-5	TRBJ1-2	TRBD1	TGTGCTAGTGCCCCTGGGGACAGATCTAACTATGGCTACACCTTC	CASAPGDRSNYGYTF
-	TRBV18	TRBJ2-1	TRBD1	TGTGCCAGCTCACCACAACAGGGGGTACGTAATGAGCAGTTCTTC	CASSPQQGVRNEQFF
-	TRBV4-3	TRBJ1-2	-	TGCGCCAGCAGCCAAGTCCCGACTAACTATGGCTACACCTTC	CASSQVPTNYGYTF
-	TRBV2	TRBJ2-5	-	TGTGCCAGCAGTCTCGGCGGTTGGTTGGCGGAGACCCAGTACTTC	CASSLGGWLAETQYF
few	TRBV6-5	TRBJ2-7	TRBD2	TGTGCCAGCAGTATAGCGGGGGCCCCTTCCGAGCAGTACTTC	CASSIAGAPSEQYF
few	TRBV4-3	TRBJ1-2	-	TGCGCCAGCAGCCCGGGACGGGGCACTAACTATGGCTACACCTTC	CASSPGRGTNYGYTF
-	TRBV19	TRBJ1-5	-	TGCGCCAGTAGGGCCCCACCCCAGGGGTCAACACAGCCCCAGCATTTT	CASRAPPQGSTQPQHF
once	TRBV7-9	TRBJ2-3	-	TGTGCCAGCAGCTTGTTAGTTGGACCCACAGATACGCAGTATTTT	CASSLLVGPTDTQYF
-	TRBV9	TRBJ2-4	-	TGTGCCAGCAGCGTAGGAAGGGGGGCCAAAAACATTCAGTACTTC	CASSVGRGAKNIQYF
-	TRBV6-6	TRBJ2-1	-	TGTGCCAGCAGGCTACAGCAGGACAATGAGCAGTTCTTC	CASRLQQDNEQFF
-	TRBV19	TRBJ2-7	-	TGTGCCAGCCGCGGGGCAGATTCCTACGAGCAGTACTTC	CASRGADSYEQYF
-	TRBV15	TRBJ1-6	TRBD1	TGTGCCACCAGCAGAGAGGGCGACAGGGGAGGTTCACCCCTCCACTTT	CATSREGDRGGSPLHF
once	TRBV20-1	TRBJ2-2	TRBD2	TGCAGTGCTAGTCCCGGGGGGGGTGTCGGGGAGCTGTTTTTT	CSASPGGGVGELFF
-	TRBV15	TRBJ2-5	-	TGTGCCACCAGCGGGGGGACAGAGGGACAAGAGACCCAGTACTTC	CATSGGTEGQETQYF
-	TRBV4-1	TRBJ2-1	TRBD2	TGCGCCAGCAGCCAAGATGGCGGGGGAGGTTACAATGAGCAGTTCTTC	CASSQDGGGGYNEQFF
-	TRBV25-1	TRBJ2-5	-	TGTGCCAGCAGTGAACTCCAAGAGGCCCAGTACTTC	CASSELQEAQYF
-	TRBV6-5	TRBJ2-3	-	TGTGCCAGCAGTTACCGGGACTTCACAGATACACAGTATTTT	CASSYRDFTDTQYF